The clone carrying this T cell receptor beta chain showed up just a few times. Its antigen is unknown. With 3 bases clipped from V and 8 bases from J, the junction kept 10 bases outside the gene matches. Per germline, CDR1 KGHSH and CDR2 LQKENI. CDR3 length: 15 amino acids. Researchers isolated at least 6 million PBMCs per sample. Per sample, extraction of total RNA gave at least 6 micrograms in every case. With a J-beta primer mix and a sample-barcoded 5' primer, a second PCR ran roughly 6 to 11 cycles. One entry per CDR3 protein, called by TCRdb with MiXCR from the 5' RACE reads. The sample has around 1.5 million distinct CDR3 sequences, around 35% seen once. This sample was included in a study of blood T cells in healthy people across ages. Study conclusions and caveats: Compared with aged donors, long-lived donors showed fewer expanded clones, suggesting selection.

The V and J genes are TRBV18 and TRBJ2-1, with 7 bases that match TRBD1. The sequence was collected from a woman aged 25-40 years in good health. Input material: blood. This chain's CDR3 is CASSPGDRVGDEQFF. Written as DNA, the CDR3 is TGTGCCAGCTCACCGGGAGACAGGGTGGGTGATGAGCAGTTCTTC.